The 23 T cell receptor beta chains given below trace back to one sample, sequenced in a study of chemoradiotherapy in HPV16-positive cancers. Profiling relied on immunoSEQ multiplex PCR, and the TCRdb table lists in-frame clones only, not all of them. The sample lists under 14,000 clones, 70% to 85% occurring once. This sample was taken from a patient who underwent chemoradiotherapy. All receptors come from a human donor with HPV-associated anogenital cancer.

The V call is TRBV5-1, the J call TRBJ2-1, with unresolved D. Per the germline V gene, CDR1 is SGHRS and CDR2 is YFSETQ. Between the trimmed V and J ends, which lost 4 bases and 8 bases, there was a span of 16 bases. The CDR3 runs to 14 residues. CDR3 sequence: CASSSTYQRDEQFF. CDR3 DNA: TGCGCCAGCAGCAGCACGTACCAAAGGGATGAGCAGTTCTTC.

The chain couples TRBV9 to TRBJ2-5, with 9 bases aligning to TRBD1. The J call could be wrong; TRBJ2-7 is a better fit for the DNA end. Germline CDR1 reads SGDLS; CDR2 reads YYNGEE. CDR3 length: 15 amino acids. The CDR3 nucleotides are TGTGCCAGCAGCGTAGAGGGGGACAGGGTGAGCGAGCAGTACTTC. The encoded protein is CASSVEGDRVSEQYF.

This clone was found once. The rearrangement uses TRBV19 and TRBJ1-5; D is undetermined. CDR1 LNHDA and CDR2 SQIVND come from the germline V gene (reference sequence). V lost 7 bases and J lost 2, with 6 bases in between. This CDR3 comprises 12 residues. As DNA, the CDR3 is TGTGCCAGTAATTTGGGCAATCAGCCCCAGCATTTT. This gives the protein CASNLGNQPQHF.

The CDR3 protein is CASSSSTDTQYF. The CDR3 coding sequence is TGTGCCAGCAGCTCTAGCACAGATACGCAGTATTTT. This chain joins TRBV5-4 and TRBJ2-3; D not resolved. The CDR3 runs to 12 residues. The germline V gene has CDR1 SGHNT and CDR2 YYREEE (reference sequence). The V end lost 3 bases, the J end lost 0 bases, and 2 bases lay between the germline ends.

The rearrangement uses TRBV7-2 and TRBJ1-2; D ambiguous. This CDR3 region has 16 residues. CDR1 and CDR2 (germline): SGHTA, FQGNSA. V gave up 4 bases and J gave up 4 bases, with 19 bases separating them. The DNA for the CDR3 is TGTGCCAGCAGCTCCCTCCCAAACACGCTAGTCTATGGCTACACCTTC. Residues: CASSSLPNTLVYGYTF.

The chain uses TRBV5-4 and TRBJ2-1; D gene ambiguous. The CDR3 loop spans 14 amino acids. V was trimmed by 0 bases and J by 8 bases, leaving 12 bases between them. The germline gives CDR1 SGHNT, CDR2 YYREEE (reference sequence). CDR3 sequence (DNA): TGTGCCAGCAGCTTGGGTGGTGGTTCGCATGAGCAGTTCTTC. Translating gives CASSLGGGSHEQFF.

The V gene is TRBV2, the J gene TRBJ2-2, with D hard to call. The V and J ends lost 2 bases and 5 bases respectively, with 9 bases between them. Per germline, CDR1 SNHLY and CDR2 FYNNEI. The CDR3 spans 14 residues. The CDR3 here is CASSEWGLTGELFF. CDR3 bases: TGTGCCAGCAGTGAATGGGGTCTTACCGGGGAGCTGTTTTTT.

The J gene is TRBJ2-1, the V gene TRBV11-3, with 8 bases fitting TRBD1. CDR3 length: 16 amino acids. Germline V gives CDR1 SGHNT, CDR2 YENEEA. With V trimmed by 4 bases and J by 5 bases, 10 bases remained unmatched. CDR3 in DNA: TGTGCCAGCAGCTCCTACATGACAGGGGTCCACAATGAGCAGTTCTTC. Protein product: CASSSYMTGVHNEQFF.

This clone was seen a single time. The chain couples TRBV11-3 to TRBJ2-7, with a possible D match to TRBD2 (6 bases). Trimming cost V 0 bases and J 6 bases, with 15 bases left between them. In germline, CDR1 is SGHNT, CDR2 YENEEA. The CDR3 is 15 residues long. Here the CDR3 DNA reads TGTGCCAGCAGCTTAGAGGTGCGGGGACCCTTCGAGCAGTACTTC. Protein product: CASSLEVRGPFEQYF. The complete variable domain, with remaining parts taken from reference TRBV11-3 and TRBJ2-7, reads EAGVVQSPRYKIIEKKQPVAFWCNPISGHNTLYWYLQNLGQGPELLIRYENEEAVDDSQLPKDRFSAERLKGVDSTLKIQPAELGDSAVYLCASSLEVRGPFEQYFGPGTRLTVT.

CDR3 protein: CSVVRALDEKLFF. CDR3 nucleotides: TGCAGCGTTGTAAGGGCTCTTGATGAAAAACTGTTTTTT. V is TRBV29-1 and J is TRBJ1-4; D unresolved. CDR1 and CDR2 (germline): SQVTM, ANQGSEA. V lost 4 bases to trimming and J lost 6 bases, with 12 bases between them. The CDR3 consists of 13 residues.

The chain carries TRBV25-1 and TRBJ1-1, with a possible D match to TRBD1 (5 bases). V lost 4 bases and J 7 bases, leaving 13 bases between the germline ends. The CDR3 loop spans 13 amino acids. CDR1 MGHDK and CDR2 SYGVNS come from the germline V gene. The CDR3: CASSVGTWGEAFF. Written as DNA, the CDR3 is TGTGCCAGCAGTGTTGGGACCTGGGGTGAAGCTTTCTTT.

This chain joins TRBV7-7 and TRBJ2-5; the D gene could be TRBD1 or TRBD2 (5 bases each). Trimming cost V 1 base and J 4 bases, with 7 bases left between them. The CDR3 is 13 residues long. The germline CDR1 and CDR2 sequences are SSHAT and FNYEAQ (reference sequence). This chain's CDR3 is CASSLGGGETQYF. The CDR3 nucleotides are TGTGCCAGCAGCTTAGGTGGGGGAGAGACCCAGTACTTC.

The gene calls are TRBV5-1 and TRBJ1-3; no clear D gene. The CDR3 has 14 amino acids. Germline V lookup: CDR1 SGHRS, CDR2 YFSETQ. The V end was cut by 0 bases, the J end by 4 bases, with 8 bases between. The CDR3 loop reads CASSLEVNGNTIYF. CDR3 sequence (DNA): TGCGCCAGCAGCTTGGAGGTAAACGGAAACACCATATATTTT.

This clone was detected a few times. The V and J genes are TRBV6-6 and TRBJ1-6; 7 bases line up with TRBD1. This CDR3 has 14 amino acids. CDR1 is MNHNY, CDR2 SVGAGI, per germline (reference sequence). V was pared by 5 bases and J by 8 bases, with 6 bases of the junction left unmatched. CDR3 sequence: CASSLRDSYSPLHF. The DNA for the CDR3 is TGTGCCAGCAGTCTCCGGGACAGCTATTCACCCCTCCACTTT.

This clone was counted between two and nine times. This rearrangement joins TRBV6-6 to TRBJ1-1; D is perhaps TRBD1 (5 bases). This CDR3 has 12 amino acids. Per the germline V gene, CDR1 is MNHNY and CDR2 is SVGAGI (reference sequence). Trimming shortened V by 7 bases and J by 7 bases, and 13 bases separated the two germline ends. CDR3 amino acids: CASKKQESEAFF. CDR3 in DNA: TGTGCCAGCAAGAAACAGGAGAGTGAAGCTTTCTTT.

The rearrangement uses TRBV5-1 and TRBJ2-1; TRBD2 matches at 9 bases. Unmatched junction bases numbered 1, after V lost 5 bases and J lost 4 bases. There are 13 residues in the CDR3. Germline CDR1 reads SGHRS; CDR2 reads YFSETQ. CDR3 loop: CASRGLAYNEQFF. CDR3 in DNA: TGCGCCAGCAGGGGACTAGCATACAATGAGCAGTTCTTC.

The V and J genes are TRBV19 and TRBJ1-3, with D possibly being TRBD1 (6 bases). The V end was cut by 3 bases, the J end by 4 bases, with 13 bases between. Germline CDR1 and CDR2: LNHDA and SQIVND (reference sequence). The CDR3 runs to 15 residues. CDR3 residues: CASSMDKGQGNTIYF. CDR3 DNA: TGTGCCAGTAGTATGGATAAAGGACAGGGAAACACCATATATTTT. Full variable domain (rest looked up from reference TRBV19 and TRBJ1-3): DGGITQSPKYLFRKEGQNVTLSCEQNLNHDAMYWYRQDPGQGLRLIYYSQIVNDFQKGDIAEGYSVSREKKESFPLTVTSAQKNPTAFYLCASSMDKGQGNTIYFGEGSWLTVV.

In this sample, this clone turned up a few times. The CDR3 DNA is TGCAGCGGAGGCAGGGACATGAACACTGAAGCTTTCTTT. It is translated as CSGGRDMNTEAFF. The chain joins TRBV29-1 to TRBJ1-1; perhaps TRBD1 as D (6 bases). V was shortened by 7 bases and J by 0 bases, with 12 bases between the two germline ends. Germline V gene sequence: CDR1 SQVTM, CDR2 ANQGSEA. CDR3 length: 13 residues.

The gene calls are TRBV9 and TRBJ2-2; tentatively, D is TRBD1 (6 bases). V was shortened by 0 bases and J by 7 bases, with 13 bases between the two germline ends. From germline, CDR1 is SGDLS and CDR2 YYNGEE. The CDR3 covers 15 residues. CDR3 sequence: CASSVVQGTIGELFF. The CDR3 region has the DNA TGTGCCAGCAGCGTAGTACAGGGTACAATCGGGGAGCTGTTTTTT. Supplemented by reference TRBV9 and TRBJ2-2, the full variable domain reads DSGVTQTPKHLITATGQRVTLRCSPRSGDLSVYWYQQSLDQGLQFLIQYYNGEERAKGNILERFSAQQFPDLHSELNLSSLELGDSALYFCASSVVQGTIGELFFGEGSRLTVL.

The chain employs TRBV7-8 and TRBJ2-3; D could derive from TRBD1 or TRBD2 (5 bases each). In germline, CDR1 is SGHVS, CDR2 FQNEAQ. This CDR3 contains 15 residues. V was pared by 2 bases and J by 9 bases, with 18 bases between. CDR3 coding DNA: TGTGCCAGCAGCTTATTCCGAGGGGCAGACGCGACGCAGTATTTT. It specifies CASSLFRGADATQYF.

This clone was observed a handful of times. V is TRBV7-2 and J is TRBJ1-1; D may be TRBD1 (6 bases). CDR1 is SGHTA, CDR2 FQGNSA, per germline. The V end lost 1 base, the J end lost 6 bases, and 15 bases lay between the germline ends. The length of the CDR3 is 15 residues. In DNA, the CDR3 is TGTGCCAGCAGCTTAGGGCCGGGACACCTGGCTGAAGCTTTCTTT. Residues: CASSLGPGHLAEAFF.

The chain couples TRBV2 to TRBJ1-5; D perhaps matches TRBD1 (5 bases). CDR1 SNHLY and CDR2 FYNNEI come from the germline V gene. The CDR3 extends over 14 amino acids. V was cut by 7 bases and J by 3 bases, with 13 bases left in between. CDR3 sequence reads: CASMRGTPNQPQHF. The CDR3 DNA sequence: TGTGCCAGCATGAGGGGAACACCCAATCAGCCCCAGCATTTT.

The CDR3 nucleotides are TGTGCCAGCAGTGTACACAATCGGCAGGCGAACACCGGGGAGCTGTTTTTT. This gives the protein CASSVHNRQANTGELFF. The chain links TRBV6-1 to TRBJ2-2; D remains ambiguous. CDR1 is MNHNS, CDR2 SASEGT, per germline. CDR3 size: 17 residues. V was trimmed by 4 bases and J by 0 bases, leaving 15 bases between them.